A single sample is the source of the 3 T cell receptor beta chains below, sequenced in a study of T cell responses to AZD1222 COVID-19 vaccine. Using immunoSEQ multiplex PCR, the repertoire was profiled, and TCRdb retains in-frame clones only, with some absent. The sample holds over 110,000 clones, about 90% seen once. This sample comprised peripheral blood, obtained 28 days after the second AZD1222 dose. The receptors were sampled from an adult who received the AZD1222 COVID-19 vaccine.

Written as DNA, the CDR3 is TGTGCCAGCAGTTACAACCGGGACAGGGGCGGTGAGCAGTTCTTC. This codes for CASSYNRDRGGEQFF. The V and J genes are TRBV6-5 and TRBJ2-1; 10 bases are a match to TRBD1. Germline CDR1 is MNHEY and CDR2 is SVGAGI. The CDR3 loop spans 15 amino acids. J gave up 9 bases and V 2 bases, and 7 bases lay outside the gene matches.

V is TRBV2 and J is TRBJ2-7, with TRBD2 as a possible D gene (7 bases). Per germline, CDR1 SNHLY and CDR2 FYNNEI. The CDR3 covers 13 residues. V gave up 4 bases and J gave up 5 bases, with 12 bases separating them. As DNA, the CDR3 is TGTGCCAGCAGTGTCCAGGGGACTAACGAGCAGTACTTC. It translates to CASSVQGTNEQYF.

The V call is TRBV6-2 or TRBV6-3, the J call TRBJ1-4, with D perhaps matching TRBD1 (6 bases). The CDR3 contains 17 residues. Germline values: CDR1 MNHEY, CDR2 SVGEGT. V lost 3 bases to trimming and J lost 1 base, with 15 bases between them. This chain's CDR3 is CASSYALLQGTNEKLFF. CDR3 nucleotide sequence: TGTGCCAGCAGTTATGCCTTACTACAGGGAACTAATGAAAAACTGTTTTTT.